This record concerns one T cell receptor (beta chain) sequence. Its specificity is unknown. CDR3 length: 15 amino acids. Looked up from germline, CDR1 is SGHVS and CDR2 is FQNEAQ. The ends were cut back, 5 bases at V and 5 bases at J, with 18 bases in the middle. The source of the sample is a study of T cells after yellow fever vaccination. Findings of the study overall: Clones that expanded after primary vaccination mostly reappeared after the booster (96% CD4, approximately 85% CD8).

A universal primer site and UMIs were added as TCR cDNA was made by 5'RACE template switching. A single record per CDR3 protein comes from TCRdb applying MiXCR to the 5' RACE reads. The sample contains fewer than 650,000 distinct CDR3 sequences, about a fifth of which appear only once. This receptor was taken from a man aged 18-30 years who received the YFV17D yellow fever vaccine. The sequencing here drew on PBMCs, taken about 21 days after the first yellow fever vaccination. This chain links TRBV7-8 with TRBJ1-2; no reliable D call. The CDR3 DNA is TGTGCCAGCAGCCCTTCGACGGGAGGAGGGTATGGCTACACCTTC. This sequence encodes CASSPSTGGGYGYTF.